What follows is one T cell receptor (beta chain) and its context. Then a second PCR, running about 7 to 11 cycles, was carried out with a sample-barcoded 5' primer and a J-beta primer mix. Each cDNA molecule was tagged by a template-switch adaptor that had 12 random nucleotides. From the 5' RACE reads, TCRdb called clonotypes with MiXCR, one entry per CDR3 protein. The sample carries around 2 million distinct CDR3 sequences, roughly two fifths recorded once. Germline CDR1 reads SQVTM; CDR2 reads ANQGSEA. This CDR3 has 12 residues. The V end was cut by 6 bases, the J end by 4 bases, with 13 bases between. The data are from a study of blood T cells in healthy people across ages.

The chain uses TRBV29-1 and TRBJ2-7, with D possibly called TRBD1 or TRBD2 (5 bases each). Sequences were obtained from blood. This TCR came from a human donor in good health. In DNA, the CDR3 is TGCAGCGTCTCGGGACCATTATACGAGCAGTACTTC. Encoded protein: CSVSGPLYEQYF.